This T cell receptor beta chain was sequenced during a study of CD8+CD57+ T cells in acquired aplastic anemia (dated by TCRdb to between 2017 and 2018). Study-level background: A mean of approximately 3 ug of DNA, ranging from roughly 0.2 to 30 ug, was extracted from sorted CD4+ and CD8+ cells.

The research as a whole found: Around 27 CD8+ CDR3 sequences were shared between patients and controls but appeared highly expressed in patients and within their immunodominant clones. Patients and healthy controls showed no significant difference in CD8+ Simpson's diversity (P=0.060).

In the study, sorted CD4+ and CD8+ blood T cells from patients with severe aplastic anemia and from healthy subjects underwent deep sequencing of TCR repertoires. Ficoll-Paque density gradient centrifugation was used to isolate peripheral blood mononuclear cells. Before DNA extraction, CD4+ and CD8+ T cells were sorted with FACS or magnetic beads. As regards this clonotype: The antigen this receptor binds is unknown. Germline is not matched at one junction end, which may reflect a read error.

Genomic DNA served as template for TCR beta VDJ combination and CDR3 sequence profiling. An Illumina HiSeq 2000 was used for TCR repertoire sequencing. The paper's data handling went like this. Repertoires were assessed using TRBV/TRBJ rearrangement plots, CDR3 size and DJ length profiles, and Simpson's diversity index. The most abundant DNA sequence in the deep sequencing data was defined as the immunodominant clone. CDR3 amino acid sequences were screened for sharing across subjects and were compared with published repertoires and the VDJdb database. TCRdb redid the processing of the public reads, applying fastp at Q25 and MiXCR, and retained in-frame beta chains. Under each unique CDR3 protein, matching rows form one entry showing the most common genes and DNA. In this record, the V and J calls reflect TCRdb's handling and not the investigators' own analysis. The table for this sample lists 150,000 to 200,000 distinct CDR3 sequences; about 64% of them were counted only once. The top ten clones comprise around 45% of the sample.

Sample: sorted CD4+, CD8+, or CD8+CD57+ T cells (not recorded which) from PBMCs. The source of this sequence is a human donor with severe aplastic anemia or a healthy control (not recorded which).

The CDR3 reads CASSVQQGLEQLF. Here is the DNA: TGTGCCAGCAGTGTACAACAGGGGCTTGAGCAGTTATTC. The sequence joins TRBV12-3 or TRBV12-4 to TRBJ2-1, with 7 junctional bases fitting TRBD1. From the cysteine up to the phenylalanine, the CDR3 has a length of 13 residues. Only the CDR3 portion is preserved as DNA: 39 bases, with reading frame beginning at the first base.